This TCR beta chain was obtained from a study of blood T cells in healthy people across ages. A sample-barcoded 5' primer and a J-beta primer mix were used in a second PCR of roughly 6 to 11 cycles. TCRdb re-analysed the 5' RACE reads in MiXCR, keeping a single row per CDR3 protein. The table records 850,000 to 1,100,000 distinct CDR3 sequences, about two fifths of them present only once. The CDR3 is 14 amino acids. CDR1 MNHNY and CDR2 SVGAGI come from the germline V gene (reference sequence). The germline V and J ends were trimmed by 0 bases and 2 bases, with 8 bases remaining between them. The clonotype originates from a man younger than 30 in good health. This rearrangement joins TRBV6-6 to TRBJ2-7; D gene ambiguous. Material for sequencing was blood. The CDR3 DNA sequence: TGTGCCAGCAGTTACTCGCTGTTAACCTACGAGCAGTACTTC. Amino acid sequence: CASSYSLLTYEQYF.